The clone carrying this T cell receptor beta chain was detected only a few times. The protocol was immunoSEQ multiplex PCR, while the TCRdb copy is restricted to in-frame clones and leaves out a portion. This table holds approximately 460,000 clones, around 77% found once. These data belong to a study of shared clonotypes between healthy human individuals. The V gene's germline CDR1 is SQVTM and CDR2 ANQGSEA. CDR3 length: 16 residues. V gave up 5 bases and J gave up 4 bases; unmatched junction bases: 14. The chain has TRBV29-1 and TRBJ2-3; 8 positions agree with TRBD1. Sequencing input: PBMCs. The receptor was isolated from a woman between 40 and 50 years old in good health. Some clones in this sample may be carry-over from other donors' samples. This CDR3 is CSVPAPGGLFSDTQYF. CDR3 bases: TGCAGCGTTCCCGCCCCAGGGGGCCTGTTTTCAGATACGCAGTATTTT.